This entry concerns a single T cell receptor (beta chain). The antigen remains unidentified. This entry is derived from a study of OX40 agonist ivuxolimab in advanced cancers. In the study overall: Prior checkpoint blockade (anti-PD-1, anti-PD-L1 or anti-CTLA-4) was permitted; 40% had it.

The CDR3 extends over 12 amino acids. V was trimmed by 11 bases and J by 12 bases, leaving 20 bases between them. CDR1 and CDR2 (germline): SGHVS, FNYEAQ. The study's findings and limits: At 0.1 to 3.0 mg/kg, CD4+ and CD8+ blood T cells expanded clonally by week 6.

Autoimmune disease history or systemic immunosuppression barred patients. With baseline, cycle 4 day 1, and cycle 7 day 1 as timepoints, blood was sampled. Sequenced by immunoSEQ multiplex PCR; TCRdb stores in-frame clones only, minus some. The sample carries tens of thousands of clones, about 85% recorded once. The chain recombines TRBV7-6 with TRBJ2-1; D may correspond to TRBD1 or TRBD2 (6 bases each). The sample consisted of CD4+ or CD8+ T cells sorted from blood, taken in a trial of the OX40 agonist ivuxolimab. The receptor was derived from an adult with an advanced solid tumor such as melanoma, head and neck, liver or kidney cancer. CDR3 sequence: CAVMGLGGGQFF. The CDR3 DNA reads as TGTGCCGTCATGGGTTTAGGAGGGGGGCAGTTCTTC. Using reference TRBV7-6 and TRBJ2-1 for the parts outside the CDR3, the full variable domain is GAGVSQSPRYKVTKRGQDVALRCDPISGHVSLYWYRQALGQGPEFLTYFNYEAQQDKSGLPNDRFSAERPEGSISTLTIQRTEQRDSAMYRCAVMGLGGGQFFGPGTRLTVL.